The entry below gives a single T cell receptor beta chain sequence along with its context. Its antigen is not known. This specimen belongs to a study of shared clonotypes between healthy human individuals. Source study methods: Filtering differed for immunoSEQ, which gave only junction sequences without quality scores. Using immunoSEQ multiplex PCR, the repertoire was profiled, and TCRdb retains in-frame clones only, with some absent. For V, J and clone size, that table is used; D and trimming come from the DNA. The repertoire holds some 800,000 clones, with more than 85% as singletons. CD45RO-negative, CCR7-positively selected cells formed the naive CD8 fraction, excluding terminally differentiated effector memory CD45RA+ cells. Study-wide points: Clonotypes that were shared across four donors made up around 5% of naive CD4 clonotypes. Researchers found naive subsets generally carried larger estimated richness than memory subsets.

Germline V gene sequence: CDR1 SEHNR, CDR2 FQNEAQ (reference sequence). Germline trimming cut 5 bases from V and 10 bases from J; bases unmatched to any gene: 12. The CDR3 length is 16 residues. This chain uses TRBV7-9 with TRBJ2-1, with TRBD2 matching over 12 bases. This receptor was obtained from a man in his thirties or forties in good health. The sample comprised naive CD8+ T cells sorted from blood. DNA for the CDR3: TGTGCCAGCAGCCCCGAGACTAGCGGGAGCCCTCTAGAGCAGTTCTTC. This sequence encodes CASSPETSGSPLEQFF.